This T cell receptor beta chain was retrieved from a study of patients and donors after allogeneic stem cell transplantation. One entry per CDR3 protein results from TCRdb running MiXCR on the RT-PCR reads. The sample has approximately 170,000 distinct CDR3 sequences; about 24% are singletons. This CDR3 spans 14 amino acids. V lost 3 bases to trimming and J lost 4 bases; unmatched junction nucleotides: 4. This clonotype showed up many times. Specimen: blood, either unsorted or a sorted T cell fraction (not recorded which). This clonotype was obtained from a human donor who was either an allogeneic HSCT recipient or a stem cell or donor lymphocyte infusion donor (not recorded which). It is not recorded whose cells these are; they may come from a transplant donor. The chain is built from TRBV12-3 or TRBV12-4 and TRBJ1-1, with 8 bases fitting TRBD1. The CDR3 protein is CASSLGTGGTEAFF. CDR3 DNA: TGTGCCAGCAGTTTGGGAACAGGGGGCACTGAAGCTTTCTTT.